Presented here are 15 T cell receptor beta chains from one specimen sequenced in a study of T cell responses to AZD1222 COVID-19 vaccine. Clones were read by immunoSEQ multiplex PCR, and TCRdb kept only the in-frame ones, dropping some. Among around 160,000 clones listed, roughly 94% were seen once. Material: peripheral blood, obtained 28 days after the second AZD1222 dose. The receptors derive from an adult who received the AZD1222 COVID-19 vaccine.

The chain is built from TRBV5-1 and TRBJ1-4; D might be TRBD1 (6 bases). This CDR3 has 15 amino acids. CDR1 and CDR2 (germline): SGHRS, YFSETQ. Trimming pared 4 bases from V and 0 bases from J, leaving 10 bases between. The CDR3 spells CASSIGQPTNEKLFF. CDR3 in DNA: TGCGCCAGCAGCATAGGACAGCCAACTAATGAAAAACTGTTTTTT.

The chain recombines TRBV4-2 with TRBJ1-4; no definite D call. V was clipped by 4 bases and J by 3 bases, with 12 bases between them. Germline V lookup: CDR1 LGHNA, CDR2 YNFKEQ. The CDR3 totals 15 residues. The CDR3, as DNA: TGTGCCAGCAGCCCGGAGCCGCAGGCTAATGAAAAACTGTTTTTT. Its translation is CASSPEPQANEKLFF.

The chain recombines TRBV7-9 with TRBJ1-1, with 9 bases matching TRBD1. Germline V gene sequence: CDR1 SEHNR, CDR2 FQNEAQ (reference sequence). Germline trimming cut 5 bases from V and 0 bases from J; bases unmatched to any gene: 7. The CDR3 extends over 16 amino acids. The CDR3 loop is CASSLRTGEMNTEAFF. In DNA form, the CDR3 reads TGTGCCAGCAGCCTTCGGACAGGGGAGATGAACACTGAAGCTTTCTTT.

The CDR3 coding sequence is TGTGCCAGCAGTTTGTCGGGACAGGTTGGCTCTGGGGCCAACGTCCTGACTTTC. Translating gives CASSLSGQVGSGANVLTF. The rearrangement uses TRBV28 and TRBJ2-6, with 8 nucleotides matching TRBD1. The V and J ends lost 3 bases and 0 bases, in that order; junction bases with no gene match: 7. The germline CDR1 and CDR2 sequences are MDHEN and SYDVKM. The CDR3 is made up of 18 amino acids.

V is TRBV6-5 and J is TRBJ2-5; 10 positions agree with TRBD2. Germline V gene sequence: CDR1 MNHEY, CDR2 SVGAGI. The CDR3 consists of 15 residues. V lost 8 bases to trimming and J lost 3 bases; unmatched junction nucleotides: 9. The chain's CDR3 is CASGSGRRVKETQYF. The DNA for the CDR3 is TGTGCCAGCGGTAGCGGGAGGAGGGTCAAAGAGACCCAGTACTTC.

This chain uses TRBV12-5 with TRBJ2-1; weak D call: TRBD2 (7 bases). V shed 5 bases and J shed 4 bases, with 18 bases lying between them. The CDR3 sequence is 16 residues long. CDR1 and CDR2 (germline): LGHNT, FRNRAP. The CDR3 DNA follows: TGTGCTAGTGGTCCTCCGGGGCGGGGGCGGTACAATGAGCAGTTCTTC. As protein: CASGPPGRGRYNEQFF. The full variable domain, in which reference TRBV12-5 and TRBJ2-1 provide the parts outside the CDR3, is DARVTQTPRHKVTEMGQEVTMRCQPILGHNTVFWYRQTMMQGLELLAYFRNRAPLDDSGMPKDRFSAEMPDATLATLKIQPSEPRDSAVYFCASGPPGRGRYNEQFFGPGTRLTVL.

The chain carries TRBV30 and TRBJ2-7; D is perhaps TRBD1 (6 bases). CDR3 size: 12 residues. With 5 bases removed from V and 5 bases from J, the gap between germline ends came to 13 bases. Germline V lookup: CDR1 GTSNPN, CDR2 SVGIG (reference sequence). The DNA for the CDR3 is TGTGCCTGGGGACAGCTGAGGGACGAGCAGTACTTC. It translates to CAWGQLRDEQYF. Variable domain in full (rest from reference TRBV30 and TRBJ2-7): SQTIHQWPATLVQPVGSPLSLECTVEGTSNPNLYWYRQAAGRGLQLLFYSVGIGQISSEVPQNLSASRPQDRQFILSSKKLLLSDSGFYLCAWGQLRDEQYFGPGTRLTVT.

The CDR3 coding sequence is TGTGCCAGCAGCCACGACAGGGTTGACGGCTACACCTTC. This gives the protein CASSHDRVDGYTF. The rearrangement uses TRBV6-6 and TRBJ1-2; TRBD1 aligns across 7 bases. From germline, CDR1 is MNHNY and CDR2 SVGAGI (reference sequence). J was trimmed by 8 bases and V by 6 bases; bases with no gene match: 9. There are 13 residues in the CDR3.

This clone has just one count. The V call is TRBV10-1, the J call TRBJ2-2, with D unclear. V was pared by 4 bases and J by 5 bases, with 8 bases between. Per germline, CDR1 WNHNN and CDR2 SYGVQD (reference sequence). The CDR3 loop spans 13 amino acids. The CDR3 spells CASSAAQTGELFF. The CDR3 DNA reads TGCGCCAGCAGTGCGGCGCAGACCGGGGAGCTGTTTTTT.

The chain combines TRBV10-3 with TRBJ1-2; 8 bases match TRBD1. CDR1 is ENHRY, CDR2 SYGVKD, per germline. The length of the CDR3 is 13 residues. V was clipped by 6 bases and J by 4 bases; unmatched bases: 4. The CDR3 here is CAIRGQGFYGYTF. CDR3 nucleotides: TGTGCCATCAGAGGACAGGGTTTCTATGGCTACACCTTC.

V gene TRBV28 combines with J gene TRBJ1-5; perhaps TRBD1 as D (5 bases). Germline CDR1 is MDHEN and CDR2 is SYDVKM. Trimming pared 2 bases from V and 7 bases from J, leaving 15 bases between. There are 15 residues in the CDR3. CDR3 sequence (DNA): TGTGCCAGCAGTTTAGGGTCAGGGTACCGCCAGCCCCAGCATTTT. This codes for CASSLGSGYRQPQHF.

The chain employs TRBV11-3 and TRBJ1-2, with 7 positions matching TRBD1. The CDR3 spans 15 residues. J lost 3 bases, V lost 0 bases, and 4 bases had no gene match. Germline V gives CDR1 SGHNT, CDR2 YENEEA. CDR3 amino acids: CASSLDRTGDYGYTF. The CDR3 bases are TGTGCCAGCAGCTTAGATCGAACAGGGGACTATGGCTACACCTTC.

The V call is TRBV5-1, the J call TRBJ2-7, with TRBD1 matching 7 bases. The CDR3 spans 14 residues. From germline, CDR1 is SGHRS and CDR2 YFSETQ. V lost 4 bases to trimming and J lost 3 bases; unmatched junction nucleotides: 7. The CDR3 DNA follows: TGCGCCAGCAGCATGACGGGACAGAGCTACGAGCAGTACTTC. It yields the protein CASSMTGQSYEQYF.

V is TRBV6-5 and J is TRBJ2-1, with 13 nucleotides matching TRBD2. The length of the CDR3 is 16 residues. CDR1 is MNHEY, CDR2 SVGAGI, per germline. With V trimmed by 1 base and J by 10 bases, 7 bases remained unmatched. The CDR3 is CASSYLGTSGGVEQFF. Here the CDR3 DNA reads TGTGCCAGCAGTTACTTGGGTACTAGCGGGGGGGTCGAGCAGTTCTTC.

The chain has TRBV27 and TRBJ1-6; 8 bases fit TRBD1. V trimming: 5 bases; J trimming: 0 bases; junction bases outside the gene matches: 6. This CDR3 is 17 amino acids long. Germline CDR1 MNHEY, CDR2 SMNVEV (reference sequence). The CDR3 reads CASSPRTGSSYNSPLHF. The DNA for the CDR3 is TGTGCCAGCAGTCCCCGGACAGGGAGCTCCTATAATTCACCCCTCCACTTT.